This T cell receptor beta chain appears in the sequencing data of a study of T cells after somatic rescue of genetic block. This clone was picked up a small number of times. Assay: immunoSEQ multiplex PCR; the TCRdb copy retains only in-frame clones and omits some. The sample carries 110,000 or so clones, about nine tenths recorded once. Between the trimmed V and J ends, which lost 0 bases and 14 bases, there was a span of 15 bases. Germline V gene data show CDR1 as SGHDT and CDR2 as YYEEEE. This CDR3 region has 13 residues. V gene TRBV5-6 combines with J gene TRBJ1-5; D gene unclear. Sequencing input: peripheral blood mononuclear cells (PBMCs). The clonotype comes from a woman under 30. In DNA form, the CDR3 reads TGTGCCAGCAGCTTGGGGGAGGCTGGAGAAAAGCATTTT. It encodes CASSLGEAGEKHF.